The rows below give T cell receptor beta chains drawn from one sample of a study of cytomegalovirus exposure and HLA in healthy donors. Sequencing was performed with immunoSEQ multiplex PCR; in TCRdb, only in-frame clones are kept and a portion is missing. The sample holds 60,000 to 85,000 clones, 75% to 80% seen once. The sequenced material came from PBMCs. All receptors derive from a man aged 35 to 55 in good health and CMV-seronegative. Both conserved end residues are part of each CDR3. A D gene is named only where the DNA matches it firmly. The size field is filled for only some rows; it gives once, few, many or a size class.

d_call	v_call	clone_size	j_call	cdr3_aa	cdr3_nt
.	TRBV10-3	.	TRBJ2-4	CAISVGGTAKNIQYF	TGTGCCATCAGTGTCGGAGGGACAGCCAAAAACATTCAGTACTTC
.	TRBV2	.	TRBJ1-5	CASRDSNQPQHF	TGTGCCAGTAGAGATAGCAATCAGCCCCAGCATTTT
.	TRBV10-1	.	TRBJ2-5	CASSEQGRRETQYF	TGCGCCAGCAGTGAGCAGGGGCGGCGAGAGACCCAGTACTTC
.	TRBV7-9	.	TRBJ2-7	CASGRVHEQYF	TGTGCCAGCGGGCGAGTCCACGAGCAGTACTTC
.	TRBV5-1	.	TRBJ2-1	CASSLAAADYNEQFF	TGCGCCAGCAGCTTGGCAGCGGCCGATTACAATGAGCAGTTCTTC
.	TRBV6-1	.	TRBJ1-6	CASRPRGGHSPLHF	TGTGCCAGCAGACCCAGGGGTGGGCATTCACCCCTCCACTTT
TRBD1	TRBV19	.	TRBJ1-2	CASSPGRQGLYGYTF	TGTGCCAGTAGTCCCGGTCGACAGGGCTTATATGGCTACACCTTC
TRBD1	TRBV7-9	.	TRBJ1-1	CASSIRPGGLSEAFF	TGTGCCAGCAGCATCCGACCAGGGGGATTATCTGAAGCTTTCTTT
.	TRBV19	.	TRBJ2-1	CASSTYREGEQFF	TGTGCCAGTAGTACCTACAGGGAGGGTGAGCAGTTCTTC
.	TRBV19	.	TRBJ1-1	CASTPQGLNTEAFF	TGTGCCAGTACCCCCCAGGGATTGAACACTGAAGCTTTCTTT
TRBD2	TRBV9	.	TRBJ2-1	CASSVGISGGGYNEQFF	TGTGCCAGCAGCGTAGGTATTAGCGGGGGGGGGTACAATGAGCAGTTCTTC
TRBD1	TRBV5-1	.	TRBJ1-2	CASSLDRTGVYGYTF	TGCGCCAGCAGCTTGGACCGGACAGGAGTGTATGGCTACACCTTC
.	TRBV2	few	TRBJ2-3	CASAEQGGTDTQYF	TGTGCCAGCGCCGAACAGGGCGGCACAGATACGCAGTATTTT
.	TRBV28	.	TRBJ2-3	CASWELGTDTQYF	TGTGCCTCCTGGGAGTTGGGAACAGATACGCAGTATTTT
TRBD2	TRBV2	.	TRBJ2-7	CASNELGSGSSYEQYF	TGTGCCAGCAACGAACTCGGTAGCGGGAGCTCCTACGAGCAGTACTTC
TRBD1	TRBV11-2	.	TRBJ1-2	CASSLDRQGEGYTF	TGTGCCAGCAGCTTAGATCGACAGGGAGAGGGCTACACCTTC
.	TRBV5-4	.	TRBJ1-6	CASSLSGWYNSPLHF	TGTGCCAGCAGCTTGTCAGGGTGGTATAATTCACCCCTCCACTTT
.	TRBV14	.	TRBJ2-2	CASSQDSQAYMSYTGELFF	TGTGCCAGCAGCCAAGATTCCCAGGCCTACATGTCCTACACCGGGGAGCTGTTTTTT
TRBD1	TRBV2	few	TRBJ1-1	CASRADRANTEAFF	TGTGCCAGCAGAGCGGACAGGGCAAACACTGAAGCTTTCTTT
.	TRBV5-6	.	TRBJ2-5	CASSLRLTETQYF	TGTGCCAGCAGCTTGCGGTTAACGGAGACCCAGTACTTC
.	TRBV5-1	.	TRBJ1-6	CASSPGQKDSPLHF	TGCGCCAGCAGCCCTGGACAGAAAGATTCACCCCTCCACTTT
TRBD1	TRBV5-6	.	TRBJ1-1	CASSLIRAGGISEAFF	TGTGCCAGCAGCTTGATACGGGCAGGGGGGATTAGTGAAGCTTTCTTT